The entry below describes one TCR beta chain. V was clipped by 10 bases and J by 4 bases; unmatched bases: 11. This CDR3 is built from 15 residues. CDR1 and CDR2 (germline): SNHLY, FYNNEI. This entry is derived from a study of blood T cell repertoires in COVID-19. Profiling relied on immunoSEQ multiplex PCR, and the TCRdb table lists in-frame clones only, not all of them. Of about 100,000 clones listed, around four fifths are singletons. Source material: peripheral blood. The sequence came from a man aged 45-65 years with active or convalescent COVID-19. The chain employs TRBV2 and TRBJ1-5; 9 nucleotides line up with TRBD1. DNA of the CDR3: TGTGCCACCCGAATAGGGGGACAGGGTAATCAGCCCCAGCATTTT. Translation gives CATRIGGQGNQPQHF.